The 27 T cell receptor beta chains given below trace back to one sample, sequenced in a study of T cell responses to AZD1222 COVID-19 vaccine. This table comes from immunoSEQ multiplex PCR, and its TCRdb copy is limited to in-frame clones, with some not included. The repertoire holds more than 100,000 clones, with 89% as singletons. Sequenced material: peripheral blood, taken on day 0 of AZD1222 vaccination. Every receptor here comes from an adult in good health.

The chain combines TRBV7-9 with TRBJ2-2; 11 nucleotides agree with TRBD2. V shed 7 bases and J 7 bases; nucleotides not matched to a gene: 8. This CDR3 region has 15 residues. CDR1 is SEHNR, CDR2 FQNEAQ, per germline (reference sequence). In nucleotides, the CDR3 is TGTGCCAGCATACGACTAGCGGGGACGATCGGGGAGCTGTTTTTT. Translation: CASIRLAGTIGELFF.

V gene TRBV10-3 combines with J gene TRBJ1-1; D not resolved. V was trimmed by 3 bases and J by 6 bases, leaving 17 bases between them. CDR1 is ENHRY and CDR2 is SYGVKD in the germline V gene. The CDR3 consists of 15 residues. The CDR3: CAISDSKRAGAEAFF. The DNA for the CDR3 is TGTGCCATCAGTGACAGCAAGCGGGCTGGCGCTGAAGCTTTCTTT.

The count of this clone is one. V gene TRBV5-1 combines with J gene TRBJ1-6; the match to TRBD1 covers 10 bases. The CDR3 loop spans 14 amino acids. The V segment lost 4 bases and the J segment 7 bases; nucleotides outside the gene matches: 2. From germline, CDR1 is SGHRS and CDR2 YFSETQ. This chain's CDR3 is CASSRGQGNSPLHF. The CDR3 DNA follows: TGCGCCAGCAGCCGGGGACAGGGGAATTCACCCCTCCACTTT.

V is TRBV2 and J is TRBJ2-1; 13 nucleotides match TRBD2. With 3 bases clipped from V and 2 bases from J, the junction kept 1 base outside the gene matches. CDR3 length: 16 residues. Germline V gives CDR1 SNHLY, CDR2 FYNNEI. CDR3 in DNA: TGTGCCAGCAGTGACACTAGCGGGGGGGCCTACAATGAGCAGTTCTTC. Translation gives CASSDTSGGAYNEQFF.

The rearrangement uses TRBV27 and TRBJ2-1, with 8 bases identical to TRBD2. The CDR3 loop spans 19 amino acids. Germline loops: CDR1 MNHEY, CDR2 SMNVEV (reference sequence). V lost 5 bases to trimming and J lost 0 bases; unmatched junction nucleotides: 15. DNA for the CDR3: TGTGCCAGCAGTCGCTCCGGGACTAGGACCACACTCTCCTACAATGAGCAGTTCTTC. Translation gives CASSRSGTRTTLSYNEQFF.

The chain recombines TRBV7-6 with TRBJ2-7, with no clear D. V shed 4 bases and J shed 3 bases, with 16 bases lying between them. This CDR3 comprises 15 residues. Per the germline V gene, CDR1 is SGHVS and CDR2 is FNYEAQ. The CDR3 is CASSSLRGTDYEQYF. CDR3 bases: TGTGCCAGCAGCTCCCTTAGAGGCACTGACTACGAGCAGTACTTC. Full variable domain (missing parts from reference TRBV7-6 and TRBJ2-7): GAGVSQSPRYKVTKRGQDVALRCDPISGHVSLYWYRQALGQGPEFLTYFNYEAQQDKSGLPNDRFSAERPEGSISTLTIQRTEQRDSAMYRCASSSLRGTDYEQYFGPGTRLTVT.

The CDR3 loop reads CASSSDRYNEQFF. The CDR3 DNA sequence: TGTGCCAGCAGCTCCGACAGATACAATGAGCAGTTCTTC. The chain employs TRBV11-2 and TRBJ2-1; a possible D gene is TRBD1 (5 bases). Per germline, CDR1 SGHAT and CDR2 FQNNGV. V was pared by 4 bases and J by 4 bases, with 8 bases between. This CDR3 comprises 13 residues. The whole variable domain, remainder taken from reference TRBV11-2 and TRBJ2-1, is EAGVAQSPRYKIIEKRQSVAFWCNPISGHATLYWYQQILGQGPKLLIQFQNNGVVDDSQLPKDRFSAERLKGVDSTLKIQPAKLEDSAVYLCASSSDRYNEQFFGPGTRLTVL.

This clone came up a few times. The CDR3 reads CAWSVLGQGSTEAFF. The DNA of the CDR3 is TGTGCCTGGAGTGTACTGGGACAGGGGAGCACTGAAGCTTTCTTT. V and J are TRBV30 and TRBJ1-1, with TRBD1 matching over 10 bases. Germline V gives CDR1 GTSNPN, CDR2 SVGIG (reference sequence). The J segment lost 4 bases and the V segment lost 0 bases, leaving 5 bases of the junction unmatched. This CDR3 contains 15 residues.

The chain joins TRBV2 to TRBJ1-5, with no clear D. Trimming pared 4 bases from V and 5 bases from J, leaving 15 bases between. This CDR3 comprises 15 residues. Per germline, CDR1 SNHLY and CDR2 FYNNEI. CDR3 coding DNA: TGTGCCAGCAGTGGTTCTGTTAGTATGGATCAGCCCCAGCATTTT. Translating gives CASSGSVSMDQPQHF.

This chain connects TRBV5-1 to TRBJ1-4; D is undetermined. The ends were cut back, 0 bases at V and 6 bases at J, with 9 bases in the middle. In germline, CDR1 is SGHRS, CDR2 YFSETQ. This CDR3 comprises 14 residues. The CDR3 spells CASSLATLDEKLFF. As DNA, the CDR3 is TGCGCCAGCAGCTTGGCCACCTTAGATGAAAAACTGTTTTTT.

The CDR3 spells CASSPTRTGGTGELFF. CDR3 sequence (DNA): TGTGCCAGCTCACCAACGAGGACAGGGGGCACCGGGGAGCTGTTTTTT. The chain is built from TRBV18 and TRBJ2-2, with 10 bases identical to TRBD1. The CDR3 is 16 amino acids. Germline-derived CDR1 and CDR2 are KGHSH and LQKENI. Losses at the gene ends were 2 bases for V and 4 bases for J; bases not matched to a gene: 4. The variable domain in full, completed from reference TRBV18 and TRBJ2-2, reads NAGVMQNPRHLVRRRGQEARLRCSPMKGHSHVYWYRQLPEEGLKFMVYLQKENIIDESGMPKERFSAEFPKEGPSILRIQQVVRGDSAAYFCASSPTRTGGTGELFFGEGSRLTVL.

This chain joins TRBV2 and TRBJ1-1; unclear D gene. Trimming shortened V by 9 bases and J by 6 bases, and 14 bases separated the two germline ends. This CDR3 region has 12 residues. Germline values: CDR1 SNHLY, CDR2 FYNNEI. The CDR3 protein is CARRRDSAEAFF. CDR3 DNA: TGTGCCAGACGGAGGGATAGCGCTGAAGCTTTCTTT.

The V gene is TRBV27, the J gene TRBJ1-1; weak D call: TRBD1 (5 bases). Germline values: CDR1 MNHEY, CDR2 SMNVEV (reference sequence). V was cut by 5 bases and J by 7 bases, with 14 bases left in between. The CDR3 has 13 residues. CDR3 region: CASSPRQGNEAFF. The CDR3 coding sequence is TGTGCCAGCAGTCCACGTCAGGGTAATGAAGCTTTCTTT.

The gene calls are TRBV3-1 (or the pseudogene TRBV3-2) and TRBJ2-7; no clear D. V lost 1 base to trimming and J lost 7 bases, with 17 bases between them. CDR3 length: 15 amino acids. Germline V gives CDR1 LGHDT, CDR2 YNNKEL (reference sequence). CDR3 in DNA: TGTGCCAGCAGCCAAGTGCCGAGGCGGCGTGGGGAGCAGTACTTC. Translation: CASSQVPRRRGEQYF.

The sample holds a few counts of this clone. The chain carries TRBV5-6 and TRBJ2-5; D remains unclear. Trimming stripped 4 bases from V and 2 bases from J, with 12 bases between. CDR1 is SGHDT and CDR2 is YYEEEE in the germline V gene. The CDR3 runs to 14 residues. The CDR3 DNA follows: TGTGCCAGCAGCGTGGAGTGGGGTCAAGAGACCCAGTACTTC. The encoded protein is CASSVEWGQETQYF.

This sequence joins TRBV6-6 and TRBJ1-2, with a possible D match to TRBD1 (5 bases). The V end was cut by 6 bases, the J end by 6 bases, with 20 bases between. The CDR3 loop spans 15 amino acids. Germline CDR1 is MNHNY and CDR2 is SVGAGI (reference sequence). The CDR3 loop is CASSDRNSLTDGYTF. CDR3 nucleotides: TGTGCCAGCAGCGACCGAAATTCGCTGACAGATGGCTACACCTTC.

The CDR3, as DNA: TGTGCCAGCAGTACCGGGACAAAGATCTACGAGCAGTACTTC. Encoded protein: CASSTGTKIYEQYF. The rearrangement links TRBV6-2 or TRBV6-3 to TRBJ2-7, with D possibly matching TRBD1 (6 bases). V was cut by 5 bases and J by 3 bases, with 14 bases left in between. This CDR3 is 14 amino acids long. Germline CDR1 and CDR2: MNHEY and SVGEGT.

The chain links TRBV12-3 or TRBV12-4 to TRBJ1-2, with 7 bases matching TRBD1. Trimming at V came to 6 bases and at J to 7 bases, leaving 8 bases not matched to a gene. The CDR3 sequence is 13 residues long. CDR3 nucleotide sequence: TGTGCCAGCAGCCGACAGGGACTAGGTGGCTACACCTTC. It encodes CASSRQGLGGYTF.

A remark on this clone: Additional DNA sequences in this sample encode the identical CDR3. The CDR3 nucleotides are TGCAGTGCTAGCGGCCAAGAGACCCAGTACTTC. Translated: CSASGQETQYF. V usage is TRBV20-1 and J usage is TRBJ2-5; no clear D. V was pared by 3 bases and J by 1 base, with 3 bases between. CDR3 length: 11 amino acids. CDR1 is DFQATT, CDR2 SNEGSKA, per germline (reference sequence).

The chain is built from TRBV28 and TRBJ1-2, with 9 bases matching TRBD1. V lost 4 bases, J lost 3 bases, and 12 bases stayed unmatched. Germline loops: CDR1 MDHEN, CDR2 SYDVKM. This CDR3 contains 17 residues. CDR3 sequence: CASSSPRDRVSYYGYTF. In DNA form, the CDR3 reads TGTGCCAGCAGTTCACCAAGGGACAGGGTATCGTACTATGGCTACACCTTC.

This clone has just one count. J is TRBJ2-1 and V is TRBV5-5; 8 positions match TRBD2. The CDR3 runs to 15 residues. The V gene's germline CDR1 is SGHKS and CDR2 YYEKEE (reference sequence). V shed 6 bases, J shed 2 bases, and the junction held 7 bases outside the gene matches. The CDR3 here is CASTGGGRTYNEQFF. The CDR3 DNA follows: TGTGCCAGCACCGGCGGGGGGAGGACCTACAATGAGCAGTTCTTC.

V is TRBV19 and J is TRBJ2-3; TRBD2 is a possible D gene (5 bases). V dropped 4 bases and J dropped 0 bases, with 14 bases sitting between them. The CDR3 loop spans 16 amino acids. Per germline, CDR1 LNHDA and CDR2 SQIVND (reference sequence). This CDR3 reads CASSKRTSESTDTQYF. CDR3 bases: TGTGCCAGTAGTAAAAGGACTTCCGAAAGCACAGATACGCAGTATTTT.

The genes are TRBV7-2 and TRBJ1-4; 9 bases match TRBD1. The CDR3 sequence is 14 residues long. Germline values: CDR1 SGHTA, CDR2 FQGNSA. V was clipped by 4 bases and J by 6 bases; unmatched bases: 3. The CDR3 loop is CASSSRQGDEKLFF. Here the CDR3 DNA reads TGTGCCAGCAGCTCACGACAGGGGGATGAAAAACTGTTTTTT.

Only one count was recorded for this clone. CDR3 in amino acids: CASSATGVRYYGYTF. CDR3 DNA sequence: TGTGCCAGCTCAGCCACAGGGGTGAGGTACTATGGCTACACCTTC. This chain links TRBV18 with TRBJ1-2; 7 bases agree with TRBD1. Germline V CDR1 and CDR2: KGHSH, LQKENI. With 5 bases clipped from V and 3 bases from J, the junction kept 9 bases outside the gene matches. This CDR3 has 15 residues.

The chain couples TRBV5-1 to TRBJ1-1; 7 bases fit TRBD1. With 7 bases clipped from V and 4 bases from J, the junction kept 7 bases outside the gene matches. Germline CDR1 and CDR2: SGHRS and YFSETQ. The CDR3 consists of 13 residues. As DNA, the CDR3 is TGCGCCAGCCATTCAGGGGGACTCACTGAAGCTTTCTTT. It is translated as CASHSGGLTEAFF.

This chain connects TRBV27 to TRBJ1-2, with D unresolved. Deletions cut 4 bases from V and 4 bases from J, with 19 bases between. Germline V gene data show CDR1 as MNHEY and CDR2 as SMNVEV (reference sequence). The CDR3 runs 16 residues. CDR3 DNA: TGTGCCAGCAGTTCCAGCCGCAAAGGCTACGGCTATGGCTACACCTTC. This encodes CASSSSRKGYGYGYTF.

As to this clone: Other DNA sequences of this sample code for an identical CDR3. The CDR3 sequence: CASSPPSASGNTIYF. CDR3 nucleotides: TGTGCCAGCTCACCGCCTTCGGCCTCTGGAAACACCATATATTTT. V usage is TRBV18 and J usage is TRBJ1-3; no definite D call. Deletions cut 3 bases from V and 0 bases from J, with 9 bases between. Germline V gene sequence: CDR1 KGHSH, CDR2 LQKENI. CDR3 length: 15 residues.